A single sample is the source of the 2 T cell receptor beta chains below, sequenced in a study of cytomegalovirus exposure and HLA in healthy donors. Profiling relied on immunoSEQ multiplex PCR, and the TCRdb table lists in-frame clones only, not all of them. The table records 140,000 to 150,000 clones, about 94% of them present only once. Sequenced sample: PBMCs. The source is a man aged 18 to 29 in good health and CMV-seropositive.

V gene TRBV11-2 combines with J gene TRBJ2-5, with D possibly matching TRBD2 (6 bases). V was cut by 5 bases and J by 2 bases, with 12 bases left in between. The CDR3 covers 14 residues. Germline CDR1 reads SGHAT; CDR2 reads FQNNGV. CDR3 loop: CASSPSSAQETQYF. In DNA, the CDR3 is TGTGCCAGCAGCCCTTCTAGCGCGCAAGAGACCCAGTACTTC. Full variable domain (remainder filled in from reference TRBV11-2 and TRBJ2-5): EAGVAQSPRYKIIEKRQSVAFWCNPISGHATLYWYQQILGQGPKLLIQFQNNGVVDDSQLPKDRFSAERLKGVDSTLKIQPAKLEDSAVYLCASSPSSAQETQYFGPGTRLLVL.

The table lists this clone with a count of one. The chain links TRBV5-4 to TRBJ1-1; 7 bases agree with TRBD1. The ends lost 2 bases at V and 3 bases at J; junction bases unmatched: 7. The CDR3 covers 15 residues. Germline CDR1 and CDR2: SGHNT and YYREEE (reference sequence). CDR3 sequence reads: CASSFQTGTDTEAFF. The CDR3 nucleotides read TGTGCCAGCAGCTTTCAGACAGGGACGGACACTGAAGCTTTCTTT.